The present T cell receptor beta chain was sequenced within a study of T cell changes during pregnancy in multiple sclerosis. The repertoire was sequenced with immunoSEQ multiplex PCR; TCRdb's copy has only in-frame clones and lacks some. The top ten hold about 4.8% of the sample, which has 30,000 or so clones, about nine tenths seen once. The sequences come from CD8+ T cells from peripheral blood mononuclear cells, collected in the first trimester of pregnancy. The TCR comes from a female donor with multiple sclerosis, enrolled in a pregnancy study.

The CDR3 sequence: CASSATSVSSYNEQFF. CDR3 DNA sequence: TGTGCCAGCAGTGCCACTAGCGTCAGCTCCTACAATGAGCAGTTCTTC. This chain links TRBV28 with TRBJ2-1; 7 bases are a match to TRBD2. The CDR3 loop spans 16 amino acids. Per the germline V gene, CDR1 is MDHEN and CDR2 is SYDVKM. V lost 5 bases to trimming and J lost 0 bases; unmatched junction nucleotides: 7.